Presented here are 31 T cell receptor beta chains from one specimen sequenced in a study of T cell clonotyping in hematopoietic cell transplantation (dated by TCRdb to about 2021). Library creation used the immunoSEQ multiplex PCR assay. Imported from immuneACCESS, the table was reduced by TCRdb to in-frame sequences with V and J called. These copies leave out some clones; in studies compared against another copy, an unresolved V gene accounts for under half, and the cause of the remainder is not known. The sample yields around 5,000 clones; approximately 30% were counted once. Clones ranked in the top ten supply less than 20% of the sample. Interpreted using the paper, the time point label stands for: recipient sample about 28 days before transplant, after cytoreduction. Sequencing was performed on peripheral blood mononuclear cells, taken before stem cell transplant. The receptors come from a man aged 45 to 65 with myelofibrosis. Some clones in this sample may be carry-over from other donors' samples.

The chain has TRBV30 and TRBJ1-6; 7 bases agree with TRBD1. The V gene's germline CDR1 is GTSNPN and CDR2 SVGIG (reference sequence). The CDR3 is made up of 15 amino acids. With V trimmed by 4 bases and J by 7 bases, 10 bases remained unmatched. The CDR3: CAWTRLGDRNSPLHF. DNA for the CDR3: TGTGCCTGGACCCGCCTGGGGGACAGAAATTCACCCCTCCACTTT.

This chain links TRBV20-1 with TRBJ2-7; D gene unclear. CDR1 and CDR2 (germline): DFQATT, SNEGSKA (reference sequence). Trimming pared 2 bases from V and 4 bases from J, leaving 6 bases between. This CDR3 comprises 11 residues. The CDR3 DNA follows: TGCAGTGCTAGATTTGGTTACGAGCAGTACTTC. Its translation is CSARFGYEQYF.

This clone was found a few times. This chain links TRBV6-5 with TRBJ1-1; D ambiguous. The CDR3 sequence is 15 residues long. Germline V CDR1 and CDR2: MNHEY, SVGAGI. Trimming pared 0 bases from V and 3 bases from J, leaving 11 bases between. The CDR3 region has the DNA TGTGCCAGCAGTTACTCGTACCTGGAGGACACTGAAGCTTTCTTT. Residues: CASSYSYLEDTEAFF.

V usage is TRBV2 and J usage is TRBJ2-7, with D perhaps TRBD1 (6 bases). The CDR3 spans 15 residues. Germline V gene data show CDR1 as SNHLY and CDR2 as FYNNEI. V was trimmed by 9 bases and J by 7 bases, leaving 25 bases between them. The CDR3 DNA follows: TGTGCCAGTTTACCTACGACAGGATCATCGGGGGAGCAGTACTTC. It specifies CASLPTTGSSGEQYF.

The chain is built from TRBV7-2 and TRBJ1-6; D ambiguous. V was pared by 1 base and J by 4 bases, with 2 bases between. This CDR3 spans 13 amino acids. CDR1 is SGHTA and CDR2 is FQGNSA in the germline V gene. Written as DNA, the CDR3 is TGTGCCAGCAGCTTAGATTATAATTCACCCCTCCACTTT. This encodes CASSLDYNSPLHF.

J is TRBJ2-3 and V is TRBV29-1, with D perhaps TRBD2 (6 bases). The V gene's germline CDR1 is SQVTM and CDR2 ANQGSEA. This CDR3 contains 17 residues. The V end lost 2 bases, the J end lost 0 bases, and 18 bases lay between the germline ends. The CDR3 protein is CSVENSIGGTSTDTQYF. For the CDR3, the DNA is TGCAGCGTTGAAAACAGTATCGGCGGGACTAGCACAGATACGCAGTATTTT.

In this sample, this clone turned up a few times. The chain couples TRBV9 to TRBJ1-5, with D possibly being TRBD1 (6 bases). The CDR3 has 16 residues. The V end was cut by 3 bases, the J end by 2 bases, with 15 bases between. Germline-derived CDR1 and CDR2 are SGDLS and YYNGEE. CDR3 coding DNA: TGTGCCAGCAGCGCTGGAGGGGGATCGGGCAATCAGCCCCAGCATTTT. Translation gives CASSAGGGSGNQPQHF.

V usage is TRBV5-6 and J usage is TRBJ2-7; D is unresolved. V lost 0 bases, J lost 3 bases, and 7 bases lay in between. The CDR3 is 13 residues long. Germline lookup yields CDR1 SGHDT and CDR2 YYEEEE. The CDR3 bases are TGTGCCAGCAGCTTGGCTAAGCGCTACGAGCAGTACTTC. It specifies CASSLAKRYEQYF.

The CDR3 DNA is TGTGCCAGCAGTGACCCCGGGACATCCCCCTACGAGCAGTACTTC. It is translated as CASSDPGTSPYEQYF. The chain links TRBV25-1 to TRBJ2-7, with a possible D match to TRBD1 (6 bases). Germline V lookup: CDR1 MGHDK, CDR2 SYGVNS. V dropped 3 bases and J dropped 2 bases, with 14 bases sitting between them. This CDR3 spans 15 amino acids.

V gene TRBV28 combines with J gene TRBJ1-5; a possible D gene is TRBD1 (6 bases). Germline V gene data show CDR1 as MDHEN and CDR2 as SYDVKM. This CDR3 is built from 17 residues. V was trimmed by 5 bases and J by 0 bases, leaving 17 bases between them. CDR3: CASSPRTVGYSNQPQHF. The CDR3 DNA follows: TGTGCCAGCAGTCCTAGGACAGTAGGATATAGCAATCAGCCCCAGCATTTT. Based on the CDR3 plus reference TRBV28 and TRBJ1-5, the full variable domain is DVKVTQSSRYLVKRTGEKVFLECVQDMDHENMFWYRQDPGLGLRLIYFSYDVKMKEKGDIPEGYSVSREKKERFSLILESASTNQTSMYLCASSPRTVGYSNQPQHFGDGTRLSIL.

This clone was seen a few times. The chain has TRBV25-1 and TRBJ1-1; the D is unclear. Germline-derived CDR1 and CDR2 are MGHDK and SYGVNS. This CDR3 is built from 14 residues. The V end was cut by 5 bases, the J end by 3 bases, with 13 bases between. CDR3 protein: CASSPPGTYTEAFF. CDR3 coding DNA: TGTGCCAGCAGTCCCCCGGGCACATACACTGAAGCTTTCTTT.

This clone was seen more than once but under ten times. This chain links TRBV6-5 with TRBJ2-7, with D possibly TRBD1 on 6 matching bases. The CDR3 totals 15 residues. Per the germline V gene, CDR1 is MNHEY and CDR2 is SVGAGI. The V end was cut by 5 bases, the J end by 5 bases, with 19 bases between. In DNA form, the CDR3 reads TGTGCCAGCAGTGTCACCACAGGGTCGTCACACGAGCAGTACTTC. This gives the protein CASSVTTGSSHEQYF.

The CDR3 bases are TGTGCCAGCAGTTACGGAGCAGGGTCCCAGCCCCAGCATTTT. Protein: CASSYGAGSQPQHF. V usage is TRBV6-5 and J usage is TRBJ1-5, with TRBD1 as a possible D gene (5 bases). Per germline, CDR1 MNHEY and CDR2 SVGAGI. Trimming cost V 2 bases and J 7 bases, with 12 bases left between them. This CDR3 region has 14 residues.

This clone was detected only a few times. This sequence joins TRBV5-1 and TRBJ1-2, with 8 bases lining up with TRBD1. The CDR3 length is 15 residues. V dropped 0 bases and J dropped 5; count of bases not matched to a gene: 6. The germline gives CDR1 SGHRS, CDR2 YFSETQ. In DNA, the CDR3 is TGCGCCAGCAGCTTGGGACAGGGGAAGACTTATGGCTACACCTTC. Protein: CASSLGQGKTYGYTF.

The chain carries TRBV6-5 and TRBJ2-7, with D perhaps matching TRBD1 (5 bases). V shed 0 bases and J shed 3 bases, with 9 bases lying between them. The CDR3 runs to 14 residues. Germline V gene sequence: CDR1 MNHEY, CDR2 SVGAGI. CDR3 nucleotides: TGTGCCAGCAGTTACTCAACAGGACGCTACGAGCAGTACTTC. Protein product: CASSYSTGRYEQYF.

By share, this clone ranks as medium-sized. V usage is TRBV30 and J usage is TRBJ2-7; 7 positions match TRBD1. The CDR3 runs to 13 residues. The J segment lost 5 bases and the V segment lost 5 bases, leaving 9 bases of the junction unmatched. Germline V lookup: CDR1 GTSNPN, CDR2 SVGIG (reference sequence). The CDR3 DNA follows: TGTGCCTGGGATCGACAGGGAGTCCACGAGCAGTACTTC. Translated, it gives CAWDRQGVHEQYF.

This clone was observed a single time. The V call is TRBV6-1, the J call TRBJ1-2; D unresolved. Trimming cost V 1 base and J 8 bases, with 5 bases left between them. The germline CDR1 and CDR2 sequences are MNHNS and SASEGT. The CDR3 extends over 11 amino acids. CDR3 DNA: TGTGCCAGCAGTGAAGGGGTCGGCTACACCTTC. It codes for CASSEGVGYTF.

In this sample, this clone turned up once. The chain employs TRBV25-1 and TRBJ2-7; 8 bases are shared with TRBD1. V was clipped by 4 bases and J by 2 bases; unmatched bases: 10. The CDR3 consists of 16 residues. Per the germline V gene, CDR1 is MGHDK and CDR2 is SYGVNS. The CDR3 DNA reads as TGTGCCAGCAGTGGCCTTTCGGACAGGGTGGCCTACGAGCAGTACTTC. Residues: CASSGLSDRVAYEQYF.

The V gene is TRBV29-1, the J gene TRBJ1-5; D is undetermined. Germline CDR1 and CDR2: SQVTM and ANQGSEA. This CDR3 spans 12 amino acids. Trimming took off 4 bases at V and 3 bases at J, with 7 bases between the two ends. CDR3 coding DNA: TGCAGCGTTGGGCAGGCCAATCAGCCCCAGCATTTT. Protein product: CSVGQANQPQHF.

Here the CDR3 DNA reads TGTGCCAGTAGTGGGTCAGCAAATCAGCCCCAGCATTTT. Protein: CASSGSANQPQHF. The chain employs TRBV19 and TRBJ1-5; no reliable D call. The germline V gene has CDR1 LNHDA and CDR2 SQIVND (reference sequence). This CDR3 region has 13 residues. V was clipped by 5 bases and J by 4 bases, with 9 bases between them.

The table lists this clone with a few counts. The chain links TRBV19 to TRBJ2-7; no reliable D call. The germline CDR1 and CDR2 sequences are LNHDA and SQIVND (reference sequence). Trimming took 1 base from V and 6 from J, leaving 10 bases between them. The CDR3 extends over 13 amino acids. This CDR3 is CASSIVPTGEQYF. CDR3 coding DNA: TGTGCCAGTAGTATAGTCCCTACTGGCGAGCAGTACTTC.

The J gene is TRBJ2-7, the V gene TRBV5-6; 7 positions agree with TRBD1. This CDR3 has 14 amino acids. V lost 4 bases to trimming and J lost 6 bases; unmatched junction nucleotides: 10. CDR1 and CDR2 (germline): SGHDT, YYEEEE. The CDR3 loop is CASSPEQGRREQYF. CDR3 in DNA: TGTGCCAGCAGCCCTGAACAGGGGCGCCGCGAGCAGTACTTC. Based on the CDR3 plus reference TRBV5-6 and TRBJ2-7, the full variable domain is DAGVTQSPTHLIKTRGQQVTLRCSPKSGHDTVSWYQQALGQGPQFIFQYYEEEERQRGNFPDRFSGHQFPNYSSELNVNALLLGDSALYLCASSPEQGRREQYFGPGTRLTVT.

This chain uses TRBV30 with TRBJ1-1; D is unclear. CDR3 length: 13 residues. Trimming left V 4 bases short and J 2 bases short, with 11 bases between. The germline V gene encodes CDR1 GTSNPN and CDR2 SVGIG (reference sequence). The CDR3 loop is CAWKEAPNTEAFF. The DNA of the CDR3 is TGTGCCTGGAAGGAGGCCCCTAACACTGAAGCTTTCTTT.

This chain's CDR3 is CSVGEGRGYTF. CDR3 nucleotide sequence: TGCAGCGTTGGAGAAGGGAGAGGCTACACCTTC. V and J are TRBV29-1 and TRBJ1-2, with D unclear. The V and J ends lost 4 bases and 8 bases respectively, with 11 bases between them. CDR3 length: 11 residues. Germline CDR1 SQVTM, CDR2 ANQGSEA.

This clone was counted a few times. The J gene is TRBJ1-1, the V gene TRBV11-3; D gene ambiguous. The CDR3 contains 13 residues. The V end lost 5 bases, the J end lost 3 bases, and 10 bases lay between the germline ends. In germline, CDR1 is SGHNT, CDR2 YENEEA. This chain's CDR3 is CASSVNQDTEAFF. Here the CDR3 DNA reads TGTGCCAGCAGCGTGAATCAAGACACTGAAGCTTTCTTT.

The rearrangement uses TRBV14 and TRBJ2-7; D not resolved. Germline V gene data show CDR1 as SGHDN and CDR2 as FVKESK. The CDR3 has 16 amino acids. Trimming cost V 1 base and J 0 bases, with 13 bases left between them. The CDR3 here is CASSQVRSSSSYEQYF. The CDR3 DNA reads TGTGCCAGCAGCCAAGTTAGGAGTTCAAGCTCCTACGAGCAGTACTTC.

This clone was detected only a few times. V and J are TRBV5-6 and TRBJ1-5; 8 bases map to TRBD1. The CDR3 sequence is 13 residues long. V lost 4 bases, J lost 7 bases, and 4 bases stayed unmatched. The germline V gene encodes CDR1 SGHDT and CDR2 YYEEEE. CDR3 nucleotides: TGTGCCAGCAGCCTCTACAGGGGGCAGCCCCAGCATTTT. Amino acid sequence: CASSLYRGQPQHF.

By share, this clone ranks as medium-sized. The chain is built from TRBV6-6 and TRBJ1-2, with D uncertain. The germline V gene encodes CDR1 MNHNY and CDR2 SVGAGI (reference sequence). There are 11 residues in the CDR3. V was clipped by 7 bases and J by 5 bases, with 8 bases between them. The CDR3, as DNA: TGTGCCAGCACCCCGGGGTATGGCTACACCTTC. Protein sequence: CASTPGYGYTF.

J is TRBJ1-1 and V is TRBV30, with D maybe TRBD1 (6 bases). Looked up from germline, CDR1 is GTSNPN and CDR2 is SVGIG (reference sequence). The length of the CDR3 is 13 residues. The V and J ends lost 4 bases and 0 bases respectively, with 9 bases between them. The CDR3 spells CAWTGHMNTEAFF. Here the CDR3 DNA reads TGTGCCTGGACGGGACACATGAACACTGAAGCTTTCTTT.

The chain is built from TRBV30 and TRBJ1-1; D gene ambiguous. V was trimmed by 2 bases and J by 0 bases, leaving 10 bases between them. CDR1 is GTSNPN and CDR2 is SVGIG in the germline V gene (reference sequence). The CDR3 loop spans 14 amino acids. The CDR3 reads CAWSPWTVNTEAFF. For the CDR3, the DNA is TGTGCCTGGAGTCCCTGGACGGTGAACACTGAAGCTTTCTTT.

The J gene is TRBJ2-1, the V gene TRBV30; 9 bases line up with TRBD1. From germline, CDR1 is GTSNPN and CDR2 SVGIG (reference sequence). Unmatched junction bases numbered 9, after V lost 5 bases and J lost 7 bases. This CDR3 has 14 amino acids. The CDR3, as DNA: TGTGCCTGGGGACGACAGGGGGTGGGGAATGAGCAGTTCTTC. Its protein product is CAWGRQGVGNEQFF.